This T cell receptor beta chain was retrieved from a study of control samples from healthy donors and cancer patients. The assay was immunoSEQ multiplex PCR, and TCRdb's table has in-frame clones only and misses some. The sample has some 120,000 clones, approximately 89% seen once; the top ten hold around 8.9%. The CDR3 totals 16 residues. Per the germline V gene, CDR1 is SGHTS and CDR2 is YDEGEE. V lost 0 bases and J lost 2, with 12 bases in between. Sequencing input: blood. The source of this sequence is a man younger than 30 in good health. This chain connects TRBV5-8 to TRBJ1-5, with D unclear. The CDR3 loop reads CASSLAGIWGNQPQHF. The CDR3 nucleotides read TGTGCCAGCAGCTTGGCAGGTATTTGGGGCAATCAGCCCCAGCATTTT.